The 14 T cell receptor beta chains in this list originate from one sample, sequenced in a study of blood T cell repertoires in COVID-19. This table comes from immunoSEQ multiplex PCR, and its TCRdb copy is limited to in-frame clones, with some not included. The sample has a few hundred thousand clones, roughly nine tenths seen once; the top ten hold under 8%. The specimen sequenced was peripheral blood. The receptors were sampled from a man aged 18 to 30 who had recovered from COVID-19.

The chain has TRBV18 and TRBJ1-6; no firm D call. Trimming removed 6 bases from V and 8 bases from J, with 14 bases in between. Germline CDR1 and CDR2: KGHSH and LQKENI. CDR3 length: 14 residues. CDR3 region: CASSSESGDSPLHF. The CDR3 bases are TGTGCCAGCTCTTCGGAATCCGGGGATTCACCCCTCCACTTT.

CDR3: CASSFRGQVNEKLFF. CDR3 coding DNA: TGCGCCAGCAGCTTCAGGGGGCAAGTTAATGAAAAACTGTTTTTT. The V gene is TRBV5-1, the J gene TRBJ1-4, with 8 bases lining up with TRBD1. The trim removed 2 bases at V and 4 bases at J, leaving 4 bases unmatched. The CDR3 consists of 15 residues. Germline V CDR1 and CDR2: SGHRS, YFSETQ.

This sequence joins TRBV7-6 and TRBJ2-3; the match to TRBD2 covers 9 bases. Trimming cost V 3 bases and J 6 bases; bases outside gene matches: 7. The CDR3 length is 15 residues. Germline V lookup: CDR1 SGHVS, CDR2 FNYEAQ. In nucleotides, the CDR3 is TGTGCCAGCAGCTTTTTAGCGGGGGTAACCGATACGCAGTATTTT. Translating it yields CASSFLAGVTDTQYF.

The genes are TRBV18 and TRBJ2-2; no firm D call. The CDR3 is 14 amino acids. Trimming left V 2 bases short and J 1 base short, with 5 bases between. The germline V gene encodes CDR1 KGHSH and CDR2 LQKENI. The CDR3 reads CASSPDRNTGELFF. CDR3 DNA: TGTGCCAGCTCACCAGATAGGAACACCGGGGAGCTGTTTTTT.

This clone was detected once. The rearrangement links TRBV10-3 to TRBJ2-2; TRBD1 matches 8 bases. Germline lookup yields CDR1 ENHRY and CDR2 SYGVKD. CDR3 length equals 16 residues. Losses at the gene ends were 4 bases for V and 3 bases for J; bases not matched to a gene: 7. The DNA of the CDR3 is TGTGCCATCAGTGGAGGACAGGGCGAGTACACCGGGGAGCTGTTTTTT. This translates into CAISGGQGEYTGELFF.

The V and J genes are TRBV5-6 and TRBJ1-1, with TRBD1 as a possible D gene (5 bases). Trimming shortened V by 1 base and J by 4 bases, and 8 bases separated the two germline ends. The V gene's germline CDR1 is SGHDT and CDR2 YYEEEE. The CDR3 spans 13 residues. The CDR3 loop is CASSLWGGTEAFF. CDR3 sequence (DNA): TGTGCCAGCAGCTTGTGGGGGGGCACTGAAGCTTTCTTT.

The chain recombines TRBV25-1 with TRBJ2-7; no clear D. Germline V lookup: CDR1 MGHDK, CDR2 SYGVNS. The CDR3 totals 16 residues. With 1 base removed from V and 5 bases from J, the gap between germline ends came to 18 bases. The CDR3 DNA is TGTGCCAGCAGTGAATTATCCTCGGCTAGGCCGGACGAGCAGTACTTC. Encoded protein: CASSELSSARPDEQYF.

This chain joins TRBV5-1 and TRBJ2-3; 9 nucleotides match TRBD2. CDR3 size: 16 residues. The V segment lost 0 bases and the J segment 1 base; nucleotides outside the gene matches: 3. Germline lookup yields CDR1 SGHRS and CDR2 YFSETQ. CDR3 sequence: CASSLGVAGGTDTQYF. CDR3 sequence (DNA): TGCGCCAGCAGCTTGGGGGTAGCGGGGGGCACAGATACGCAGTATTTT.

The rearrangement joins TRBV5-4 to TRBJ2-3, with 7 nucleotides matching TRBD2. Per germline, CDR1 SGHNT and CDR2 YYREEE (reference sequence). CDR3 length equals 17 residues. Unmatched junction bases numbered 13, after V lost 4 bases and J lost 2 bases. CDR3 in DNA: TGTGCCAGCAGCGGGTCGGAGACTAGCCGACACACAGATACGCAGTATTTT. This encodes CASSGSETSRHTDTQYF.

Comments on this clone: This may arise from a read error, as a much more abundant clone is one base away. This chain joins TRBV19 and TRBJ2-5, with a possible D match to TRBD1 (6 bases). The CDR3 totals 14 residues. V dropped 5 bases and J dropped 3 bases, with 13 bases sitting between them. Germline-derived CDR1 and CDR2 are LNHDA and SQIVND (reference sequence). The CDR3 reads CASSYRVGEETQYF. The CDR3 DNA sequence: TGTGCCAGTAGTTACAGGGTTGGTGAAGAGACCCAGTACTTC.

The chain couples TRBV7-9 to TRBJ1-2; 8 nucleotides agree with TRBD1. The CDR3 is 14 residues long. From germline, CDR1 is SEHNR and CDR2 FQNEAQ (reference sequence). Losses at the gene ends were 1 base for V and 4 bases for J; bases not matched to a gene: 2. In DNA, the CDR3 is TGTGCCAGCAGCTTAGGACAGGGGTCCTATGGCTACACCTTC. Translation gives CASSLGQGSYGYTF.

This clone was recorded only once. CDR3: CASSLVRGGAVNEQFF. In DNA, the CDR3 is TGTGCCAGCAGCTTAGTCAGAGGGGGGGCTGTAAATGAGCAGTTCTTC. The chain employs TRBV7-2 and TRBJ2-1; a weak D match, TRBD2 (7 bases). The V and J ends lost 1 base and 7 bases respectively, with 17 bases between them. CDR1 is SGHTA and CDR2 is FQGNSA in the germline V gene. CDR3 length: 16 residues. Using reference TRBV7-2 and TRBJ2-1 for the parts outside the CDR3, the full variable domain is GAGVSQSPSNKVTEKGKDVELRCDPISGHTALYWYRQSLGQGLEFLIYFQGNSAPDKSGLPSDRFSAERTGGSVSTLTIQRTQQEDSAVYLCASSLVRGGAVNEQFFGPGTRLTVL.

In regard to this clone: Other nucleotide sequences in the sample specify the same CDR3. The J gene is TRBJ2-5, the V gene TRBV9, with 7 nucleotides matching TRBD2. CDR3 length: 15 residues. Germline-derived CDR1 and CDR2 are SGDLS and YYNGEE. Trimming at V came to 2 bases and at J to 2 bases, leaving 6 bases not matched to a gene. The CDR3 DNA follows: TGTGCCAGCAGCGTCGGGGGGAGCGGACAAGAGACCCAGTACTTC. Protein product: CASSVGGSGQETQYF.

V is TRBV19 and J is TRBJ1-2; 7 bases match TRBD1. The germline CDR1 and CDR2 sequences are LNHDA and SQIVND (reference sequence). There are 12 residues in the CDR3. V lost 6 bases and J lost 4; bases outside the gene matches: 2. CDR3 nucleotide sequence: TGTGCCAGTAGGGACAGGCTCTATGGCTACACCTTC. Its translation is CASRDRLYGYTF.